This T cell receptor beta chain comes out of a study of T cell responses to AZD1222 COVID-19 vaccine. Some clones are missing from TCRdb's copy, which holds only in-frame ones; the method was immunoSEQ multiplex PCR. This sample yields 150,000 to 180,000 clones, of which 88% are seen a single time; 3% to 3.5% belongs to the top ten. With 6 bases clipped from V and 3 bases from J, the junction kept 7 bases outside the gene matches. Germline V gene data show CDR1 as SNHLY and CDR2 as FYNNEI. The CDR3 runs 15 residues. Details on this clone: Its antigen remains unknown.

Study-level findings and limits: Epitopes outside B.1.351 and B.1.1.7 mutated regions reportedly drew nearly half of spike TCRs. It should be noted that donors were predominantly white British and more often female, and clonal diversity was possibly underestimated. Spike-spanning, vaccine-associated CD4 TCRs were dominant at 160-218 and 743-854.

The chain employs TRBV2 and TRBJ1-5, with TRBD1 identical over 8 bases. The TCR comes from an adult in good health. The starting material was peripheral blood, obtained on day 0 of AZD1222 vaccination. The CDR3 region has the DNA TGTGCCAGCAGGGATGACAGGGGTGCCAATCAGCCCCAGCATTTT. The encoded protein is CASRDDRGANQPQHF.